The clone carrying this T cell receptor (beta chain) was recorded a few times. Its target is unknown. The library tagged individual cDNA molecules with unique molecular identifiers. TCRdb re-derived calls from the RACE reads in MiXCR, one entry per CDR3 protein. The sample carries fewer than 200,000 distinct CDR3 sequences, 20% to 25% recorded once. The CDR3 is made up of 13 amino acids. The germline V gene has CDR1 SGHRS and CDR2 YFSETQ. The V gene lost 5 bases and the J gene lost 2 bases, with 10 bases spanning the gap. The time point denotes: patch test 1, 2 weeks after DPC sensitization. Treatment defined: therapeutic diphenylcyclopropenone sensitization with weekly scalp DPC. Whole blood that had not been fractionated was the source of extracted total RNA. The source of the sample is a study of human T cells and chemical hapten exposure. Whole-study results and caveats: Expanded TCRs made up significantly more big CDR3 similarity clusters than controls did.

Source: whole blood, taken in connection with sensitization to the hapten diphenylcyclopropenone (DPC). This clonotype was obtained from a woman between 45 and 65 years old with alopecia areata. Some clones in this sample may be carry-over from other donors' samples. The gene calls are TRBV5-1 and TRBJ1-2; D may be TRBD1 (5 bases). The CDR3 is CASSDRTNYGYTF. The CDR3 DNA follows: TGCGCCAGCAGTGACAGAACCAACTATGGCTACACCTTC.